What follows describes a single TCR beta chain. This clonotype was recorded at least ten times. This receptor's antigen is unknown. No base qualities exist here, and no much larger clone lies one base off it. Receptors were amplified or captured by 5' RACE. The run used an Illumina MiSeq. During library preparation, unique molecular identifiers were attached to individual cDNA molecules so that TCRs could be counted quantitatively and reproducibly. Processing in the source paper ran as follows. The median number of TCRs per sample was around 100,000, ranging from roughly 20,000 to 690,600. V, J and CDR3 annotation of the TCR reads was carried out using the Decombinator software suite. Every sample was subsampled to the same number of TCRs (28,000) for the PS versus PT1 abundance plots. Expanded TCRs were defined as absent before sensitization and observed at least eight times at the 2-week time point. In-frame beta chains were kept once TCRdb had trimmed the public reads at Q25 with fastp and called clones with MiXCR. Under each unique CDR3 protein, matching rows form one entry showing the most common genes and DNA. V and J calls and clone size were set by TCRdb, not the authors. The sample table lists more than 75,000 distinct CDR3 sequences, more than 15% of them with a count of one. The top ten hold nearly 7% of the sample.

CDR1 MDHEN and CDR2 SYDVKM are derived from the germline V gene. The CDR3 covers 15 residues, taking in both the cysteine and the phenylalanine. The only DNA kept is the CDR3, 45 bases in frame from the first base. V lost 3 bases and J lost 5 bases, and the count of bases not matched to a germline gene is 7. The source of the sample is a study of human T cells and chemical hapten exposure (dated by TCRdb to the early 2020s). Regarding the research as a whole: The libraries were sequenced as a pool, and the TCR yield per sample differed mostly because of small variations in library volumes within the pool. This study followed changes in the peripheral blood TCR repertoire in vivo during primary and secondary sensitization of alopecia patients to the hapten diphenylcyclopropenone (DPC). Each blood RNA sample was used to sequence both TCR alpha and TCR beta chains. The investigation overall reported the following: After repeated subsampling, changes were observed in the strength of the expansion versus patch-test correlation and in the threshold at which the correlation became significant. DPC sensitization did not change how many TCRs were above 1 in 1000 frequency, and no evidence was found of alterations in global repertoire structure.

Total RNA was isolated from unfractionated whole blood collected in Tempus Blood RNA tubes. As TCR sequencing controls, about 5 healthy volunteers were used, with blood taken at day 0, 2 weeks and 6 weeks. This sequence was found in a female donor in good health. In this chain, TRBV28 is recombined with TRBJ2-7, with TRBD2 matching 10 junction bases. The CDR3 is CASSLSGRAFDEQYF. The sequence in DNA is TGTGCCAGCAGTTTGAGCGGGAGGGCCTTTGACGAGCAGTACTTC.